This T cell receptor (beta chain) was sequenced for a study of shared clonotypes between healthy human individuals. Germline assignment: CDR1 WSHSY and CDR2 SAAADI. This CDR3 has 16 residues. J was trimmed by 2 bases and V by 2 bases; bases with no gene match: 7. In the original analysis: Sequence data from immunoSEQ were junction-only and lacked quality scores; consequently, filtering differed. The assay was immunoSEQ multiplex PCR, and TCRdb's table has in-frame clones only and misses some. V and J calls and clone size are as listed in that table; D and trimming were resolved from the DNA. The data hold roughly 2,000,000 clones, with roughly 95% observed a single time. CD45RO-negative CD8 cells positively selected for CCR7 made up the naive population, which excluded terminally differentiated effector memory CD45RA+ cells.

The sequencing sample was made of naive CD8+ T cells sorted from blood. This TCR derives from a man in his late teens or twenties in good health. The chain combines TRBV10-2 with TRBJ2-7; the match to TRBD2 covers 9 bases. This CDR3 reads CASSEDSGRETYEQYF. The CDR3 DNA reads as TGCGCCAGCAGTGAGGATAGCGGGAGAGAAACCTACGAGCAGTACTTC.